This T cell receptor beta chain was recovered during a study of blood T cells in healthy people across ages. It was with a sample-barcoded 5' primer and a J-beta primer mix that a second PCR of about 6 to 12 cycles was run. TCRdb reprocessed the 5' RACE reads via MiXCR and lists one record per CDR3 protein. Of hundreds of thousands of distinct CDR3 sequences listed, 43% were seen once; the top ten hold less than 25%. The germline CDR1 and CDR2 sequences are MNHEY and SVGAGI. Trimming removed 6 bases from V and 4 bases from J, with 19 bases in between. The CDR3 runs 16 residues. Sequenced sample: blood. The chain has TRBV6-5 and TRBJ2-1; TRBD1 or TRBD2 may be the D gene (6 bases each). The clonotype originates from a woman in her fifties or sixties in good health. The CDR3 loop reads CASSLIAGGGYNEQFF. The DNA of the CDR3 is TGTGCCAGCAGCCTTATTGCCGGAGGGGGGTACAATGAGCAGTTCTTC.